This TCR beta chain was sequenced in a study of shared clonotypes between healthy human individuals. Within Nashville, Tennessee resided all donors, each a Caucasian adult. In its sample, this clone was seen once. Clones were sequenced by immunoSEQ multiplex PCR, and TCRdb holds only the in-frame ones, with some missing. The sample lists approximately 1,000,000 clones, 70% to 85% occurring once. Material for sequencing was memory CD4+ T cells from PBMCs. Specified subset: CD45RA-negative fraction. The receptor was isolated from a man aged 18 to 29 in good health. Some clones in this sample may be carry-over from other donors' samples.

DNA of the CDR3: TGTGCCAGCAGCGTAACCACAGGGGTCTATGGCTACACCTTC. This gives the protein CASSVTTGVYGYTF. This sequence joins TRBV7-2 and TRBJ1-2, with 7 positions matching TRBD1. V lost 5 bases and J lost 4; bases outside the gene matches: 7. CDR1 and CDR2 from the germline V gene are SGHTA and FQGNSA. The CDR3 sequence is 14 residues long.